Here is one TCR beta chain with its context. The sample comes from a study of T cells expressing NK-cell markers. Whole-study context: Seven of the eight sequenced donors were HCMV-seropositive; one was seronegative.

TCRdb reanalyzed the 5' RACE reads and collapses them to one entry per CDR3 protein, without DNA. In all, the sample yields around 280,000 distinct CDR3 sequences. The V gene's germline CDR1 is SGHTA and CDR2 FQGNSA. This CDR3 contains 16 residues. The chain combines TRBV7-2 with TRBJ2-1; TCRdb calls TRBD2, which cannot be checked without DNA. The sequencing sample was made of blood T cells: a sorted CD56 or NKG2C T cell subset, CD4+ or CD8+ T cells, or bulk PBMC T cells (not recorded which). This receptor was taken from a man aged 18-30 years in good health. The CDR3 loop is CASSLMGDPIYNEQFF.